One and the same sample provided the 17 T cell receptor beta chains below, sequenced in a study of T-cell memory formation after mild COVID-19. MiXCR, run by TCRdb on the 5' RACE reads, gives a single entry per CDR3 protein. The repertoire has around 300,000 distinct CDR3 sequences, roughly an eighth of them found once; the top ten carry 22%. The material sequenced was PBMCs or a T cell subset sorted from them (not recorded which). The receptors originated from a young man who had mild COVID-19 (a few samples of this study predate the infection). Cell type and time point are not known.

This clonotype was observed at least ten times. J is TRBJ2-2 and V is TRBV5-1; 8 nucleotides agree with TRBD1. CDR3 length equals 13 residues. V trimming: 3 bases; J trimming: 6 bases; junction bases outside the gene matches: 1. From germline, CDR1 is SGHRS and CDR2 YFSETQ. For the CDR3, the DNA is TGCGCCAGCAGCTCACAGGGGGCCGGGGAGCTGTTTTTT. It yields the protein CASSSQGAGELFF.

The rearrangement uses TRBV4-2 and TRBJ2-1, with 10 bases matching TRBD2. With 1 base clipped from V and 9 bases from J, the junction kept 9 bases outside the gene matches. The germline V gene has CDR1 LGHNA and CDR2 YNFKEQ. The CDR3 spans 16 residues. DNA of the CDR3: TGTGCCAGCAGCCAAGTCCATAGCGGGGGGTATGTTGAGCAGTTCTTC. It encodes CASSQVHSGGYVEQFF.

The sample holds a few counts of this clonotype. V and J are TRBV4-3 and TRBJ2-3; 13 bases agree with TRBD2. Germline V CDR1 and CDR2: LGHNA, YSLEER. Losses at the gene ends were 4 bases for V and 0 bases for J; bases not matched to a gene: 7. The CDR3 has 18 amino acids. CDR3 amino acids: CASSRGTSGVLSTDTQYF. CDR3 nucleotides: TGCGCCAGCAGCCGAGGGACTAGCGGGGTACTTAGCACAGATACGCAGTATTTT.

The V and J genes are TRBV2 and TRBJ2-7; 10 bases are shared with TRBD2. The CDR3 contains 14 residues. V was pared by 6 bases and J by 0 bases, with 2 bases of the junction left unmatched. Germline CDR1 and CDR2: SNHLY and FYNNEI. CDR3 nucleotide sequence: TGTGCCAGCAGCCGGACTAGCGGCTCCTACGAGCAGTACTTC. Amino acids: CASSRTSGSYEQYF. Together with reference TRBV2 and TRBJ2-7, the CDR3 gives the full variable domain: EPEVTQTPSHQVTQMGQEVILRCVPISNHLYFYWYRQILGQKVEFLVSFYNNEISEKSEIFDDQFSVERPDGSNFTLKIRSTKLEDSAMYFCASSRTSGSYEQYFGPGTRLTVT.

V gene TRBV7-9 combines with J gene TRBJ2-5; D possibly matches TRBD1 or TRBD2 (5 bases each). V lost 1 base, J lost 2 bases, and 8 bases lay in between. CDR3 length equals 14 residues. Germline loops: CDR1 SEHNR, CDR2 FQNEAQ (reference sequence). The CDR3 here is CASSLGEGQETQYF. In nucleotides, the CDR3 is TGTGCCAGCAGCTTAGGAGAGGGGCAAGAGACCCAGTACTTC.

This clonotype was recorded a few times. The rearrangement uses TRBV7-6 and TRBJ1-2, with TRBD1 matching 7 bases. Germline loops: CDR1 SGHVS, CDR2 FNYEAQ. Losses at the gene ends were 2 bases for V and 3 bases for J; bases not matched to a gene: 9. There are 16 residues in the CDR3. For the CDR3, the DNA is TGTGCCAGCAGCTTAATGCCCGGGACAGACCACTATGGCTACACCTTC. Translating it yields CASSLMPGTDHYGYTF.

The genes are TRBV6-2 or TRBV6-3 and TRBJ1-5; tentatively, D is TRBD1 (5 bases). V dropped 6 bases and J dropped 0 bases, with 9 bases sitting between them. Germline CDR1 reads MNHEY; CDR2 reads SVGEGT. There are 14 residues in the CDR3. The CDR3 protein is CASRGLYSNQPQHF. CDR3 in DNA: TGTGCCAGCAGGGGGCTTTATAGCAATCAGCCCCAGCATTTT.

The V call is TRBV5-1, the J call TRBJ1-3; perhaps TRBD1 as D (5 bases). The germline CDR1 and CDR2 sequences are SGHRS and YFSETQ. V was trimmed by 1 base and J by 9 bases, leaving 17 bases between them. The CDR3 runs 15 residues. CDR3 amino acids: CASSLTGPKGSTIYF. For the CDR3, the DNA is TGCGCCAGCAGCTTGACCGGGCCCAAGGGGAGCACCATATATTTT.

This chain links TRBV5-5 with TRBJ2-4, with D unresolved. The CDR3 runs to 13 residues. Looked up from germline, CDR1 is SGHKS and CDR2 is YYEKEE (reference sequence). V was cut by 2 bases and J by 7 bases, with 10 bases left in between. This CDR3 is CASSFRGRNIQYF. CDR3 DNA: TGTGCCAGCAGCTTCCGTGGCAGGAACATTCAGTACTTC.

This clonotype has just a few counts. This chain joins TRBV11-2 and TRBJ2-3; 7 bases agree with TRBD2. In germline, CDR1 is SGHAT, CDR2 FQNNGV. The CDR3 is 14 residues long. Trimming took 2 bases from V and 5 from J; bases not matched to a gene: 4. CDR3 region: CASSLRGVRDTQYF. The CDR3 bases are TGTGCCAGCAGCTTACGGGGGGTAAGAGATACGCAGTATTTT.

The chain joins TRBV9 to TRBJ1-1, with a tentative D call TRBD1 (5 bases). Per germline, CDR1 SGDLS and CDR2 YYNGEE. V was cut by 3 bases and J by 0 bases, with 12 bases left in between. The CDR3 spans 15 residues. The CDR3 DNA is TGTGCCAGCAGCGGACTGGGGGGTATGAACACTGAAGCTTTCTTT. Translated: CASSGLGGMNTEAFF.

This clonotype has a handful of counts. V and J are TRBV20-1 and TRBJ2-7; no clear D gene. The CDR3 sequence is 10 residues long. In germline, CDR1 is DFQATT, CDR2 SNEGSKA (reference sequence). V was clipped by 5 bases and J by 5 bases, with 7 bases between them. CDR3 loop: CSASNDEQYF. The CDR3 DNA sequence: TGCAGTGCTTCAAACGACGAGCAGTACTTC.

This clonotype appeared a few times. This chain connects TRBV20-1 to TRBJ2-3; a weak D match, TRBD2 (6 bases). The CDR3 contains 12 residues. The germline gives CDR1 DFQATT, CDR2 SNEGSKA (reference sequence). V lost 3 bases to trimming and J lost 4 bases, with 8 bases between them. CDR3 coding DNA: TGCAGTGCTAGGGCTAGCGCAGATACGCAGTATTTT. This translates into CSARASADTQYF.

This clonotype was seen more than once but under ten times. V gene TRBV5-1 combines with J gene TRBJ2-1, with D maybe TRBD2 (6 bases). The CDR3 is made up of 13 amino acids. The V and J ends lost 4 bases and 5 bases respectively, with 10 bases between them. In germline, CDR1 is SGHRS, CDR2 YFSETQ. The CDR3 DNA follows: TGCGCCAGCAGCGGGGGGATTAACAATGAGCAGTTCTTC. Protein product: CASSGGINNEQFF.

Here the CDR3 reads CSARDRRAKLFF. The CDR3 bases are TGCAGTGCTAGAGATAGAAGGGCGAAACTGTTTTTT. The chain joins TRBV20-1 to TRBJ1-4, with D unresolved. The CDR3 covers 12 residues. Germline loops: CDR1 DFQATT, CDR2 SNEGSKA (reference sequence). The V end lost 0 bases, the J end lost 11 bases, and 10 bases lay between the germline ends.

A few counts support this clonotype. V is TRBV7-2 and J is TRBJ2-3; the match to TRBD2 covers 12 bases. The CDR3 is made up of 16 amino acids. CDR1 SGHTA and CDR2 FQGNSA come from the germline V gene. V gave up 5 bases and J gave up 1 base; unmatched junction bases: 4. As DNA, the CDR3 is TGTGCCAGCAGCGGACGACTAGCGGGGGGCACAGATACGCAGTATTTT. It specifies CASSGRLAGGTDTQYF.

This sequence joins TRBV4-3 and TRBJ1-4; 10 bases are a match to TRBD1. CDR1 LGHNA and CDR2 YSLEER come from the germline V gene. The CDR3 runs 16 residues. Losses at the gene ends were 0 bases for V and 10 bases for J; bases not matched to a gene: 8. CDR3 in amino acids: CASSQDRQGALRKLFF. CDR3 sequence (DNA): TGCGCCAGCAGCCAAGATAGACAGGGGGCTCTGAGAAAACTGTTTTTT.